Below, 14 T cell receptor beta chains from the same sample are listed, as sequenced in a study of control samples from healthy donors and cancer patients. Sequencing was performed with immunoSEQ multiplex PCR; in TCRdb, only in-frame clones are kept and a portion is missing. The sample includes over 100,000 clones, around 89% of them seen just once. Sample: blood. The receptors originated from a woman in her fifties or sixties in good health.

The CDR3: CASSYSIHSGNTIYF. The CDR3 bases are TGTGCCAGCAGTTACTCGATCCATTCAGGAAACACCATATATTTT. The V and J genes are TRBV6-5 and TRBJ1-3; unclear D gene. With 0 bases removed from V and 4 bases from J, the gap between germline ends came to 10 bases. This CDR3 has 15 amino acids. The V gene's germline CDR1 is MNHEY and CDR2 SVGAGI.

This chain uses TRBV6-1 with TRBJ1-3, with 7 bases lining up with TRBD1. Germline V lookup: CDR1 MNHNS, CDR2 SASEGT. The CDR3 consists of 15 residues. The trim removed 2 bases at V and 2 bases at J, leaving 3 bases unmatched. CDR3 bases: TGTGCCAGCAGTGAACTGGGGACAGCTGGAAACACCATATATTTT. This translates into CASSELGTAGNTIYF.

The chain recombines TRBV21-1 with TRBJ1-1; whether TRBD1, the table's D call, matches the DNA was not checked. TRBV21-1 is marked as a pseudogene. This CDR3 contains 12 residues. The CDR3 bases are TGTGCCAGCAGCTCGCGGACAGGGAGAGCTTTCTTT. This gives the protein CASSSRTGRAFF.

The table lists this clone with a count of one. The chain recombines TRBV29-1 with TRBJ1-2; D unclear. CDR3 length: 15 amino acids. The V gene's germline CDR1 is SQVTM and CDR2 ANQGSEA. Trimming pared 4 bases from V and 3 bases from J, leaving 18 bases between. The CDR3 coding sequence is TGCAGCGTTGGTGGGTTGGCCTCTGGGGACTATGGCTACACCTTC. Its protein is CSVGGLASGDYGYTF.

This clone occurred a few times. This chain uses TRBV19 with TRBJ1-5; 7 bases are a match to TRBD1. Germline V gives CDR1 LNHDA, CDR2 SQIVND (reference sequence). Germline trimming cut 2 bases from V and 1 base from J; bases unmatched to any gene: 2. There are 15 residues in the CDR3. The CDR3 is CASSIQGGSNQPQHF. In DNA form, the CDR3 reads TGTGCCAGTAGTATACAGGGGGGGAGCAATCAGCCCCAGCATTTT.

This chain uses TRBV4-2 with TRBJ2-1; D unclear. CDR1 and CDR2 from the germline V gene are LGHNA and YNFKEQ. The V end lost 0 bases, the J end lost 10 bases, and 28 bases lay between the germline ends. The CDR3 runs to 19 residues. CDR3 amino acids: CASSQDNYRRASGVREQFF. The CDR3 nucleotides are TGTGCCAGCAGCCAAGATAACTATCGGCGTGCTAGTGGGGTAAGGGAGCAGTTCTTC.

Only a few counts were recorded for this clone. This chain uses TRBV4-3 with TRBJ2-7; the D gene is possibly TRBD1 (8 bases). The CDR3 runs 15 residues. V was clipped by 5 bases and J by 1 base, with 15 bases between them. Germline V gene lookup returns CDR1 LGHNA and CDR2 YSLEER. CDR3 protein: CASSWDYRGSYEQYV. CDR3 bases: TGCGCCAGCAGCTGGGACTACAGGGGGTCCTACGAGCAGTACGTC.

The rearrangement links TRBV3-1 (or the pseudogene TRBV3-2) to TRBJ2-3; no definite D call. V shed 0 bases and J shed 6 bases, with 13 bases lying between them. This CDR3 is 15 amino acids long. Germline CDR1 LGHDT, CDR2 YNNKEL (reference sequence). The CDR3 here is CASSQDSDFSDTQYF. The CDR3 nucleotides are TGTGCCAGCAGCCAAGATTCAGACTTTTCGGATACGCAGTATTTT.

DNA of the CDR3: TGTGCCAGTAAGGGACTGGCCTACAATGAGCAGTTCTTC. Residues: CASKGLAYNEQFF. The chain combines TRBV19 with TRBJ2-1, with D possibly TRBD2 on 6 matching bases. Germline V gives CDR1 LNHDA, CDR2 SQIVND (reference sequence). The CDR3 runs to 13 residues. Trimming shortened V by 7 bases and J by 2 bases, and 9 bases separated the two germline ends.

The CDR3 bases are TGCGCCAGCAGCGATACAGGGGGCGCGAACAATCAGCCCCAGCATTTT. It encodes CASSDTGGANNQPQHF. The chain links TRBV10-2 to TRBJ1-5; TRBD1 aligns across 9 bases. The V and J ends lost 6 bases and 3 bases, in that order; junction bases with no gene match: 9. Germline-derived CDR1 and CDR2 are WSHSY and SAAADI. The CDR3 has 16 residues.

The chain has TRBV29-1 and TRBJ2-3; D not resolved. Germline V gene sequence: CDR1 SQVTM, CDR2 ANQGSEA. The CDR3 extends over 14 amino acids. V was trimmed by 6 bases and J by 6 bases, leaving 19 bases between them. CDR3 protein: CSVNSGGRPDTQYF. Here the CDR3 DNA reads TGCAGCGTGAACTCCGGCGGACGGCCGGATACGCAGTATTTT.

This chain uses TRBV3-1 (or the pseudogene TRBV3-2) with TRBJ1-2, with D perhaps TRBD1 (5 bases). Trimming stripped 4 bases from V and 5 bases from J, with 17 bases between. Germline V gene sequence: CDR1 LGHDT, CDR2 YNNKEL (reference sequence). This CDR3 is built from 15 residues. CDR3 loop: CASSRGGSRLYGYTF. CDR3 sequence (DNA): TGTGCCAGCAGCCGCGGGGGTAGTCGTTTATATGGCTACACCTTC.

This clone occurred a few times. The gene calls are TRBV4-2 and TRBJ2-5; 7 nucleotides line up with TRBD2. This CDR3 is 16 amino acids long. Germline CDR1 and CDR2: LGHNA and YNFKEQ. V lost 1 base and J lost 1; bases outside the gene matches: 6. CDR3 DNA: TGTGCCAGCAGCCAAGTGTCAAGCGGGACCCAAGAGACCCAGTACTTC. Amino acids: CASSQVSSGTQETQYF.

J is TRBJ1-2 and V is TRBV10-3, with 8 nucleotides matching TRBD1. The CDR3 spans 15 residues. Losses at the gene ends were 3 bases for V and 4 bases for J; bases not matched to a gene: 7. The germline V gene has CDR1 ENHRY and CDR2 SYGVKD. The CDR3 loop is CAISDGTGPSYGYTF. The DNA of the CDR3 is TGTGCCATCAGTGATGGGACAGGCCCATCCTATGGCTACACCTTC.